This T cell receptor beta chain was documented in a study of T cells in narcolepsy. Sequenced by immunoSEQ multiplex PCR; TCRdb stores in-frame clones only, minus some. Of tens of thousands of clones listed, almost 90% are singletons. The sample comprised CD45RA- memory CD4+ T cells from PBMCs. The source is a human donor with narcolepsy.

This CDR3 is CASSLSSTDTQYF. DNA for the CDR3: TGCGCCAGCAGTCTCTCTAGCACAGATACGCAGTATTTT. This chain links TRBV5-1 with TRBJ2-3; D is unclear. V lost 5 bases and J 0 bases, leaving 7 bases between the germline ends. The germline gives CDR1 SGHRS, CDR2 YFSETQ. The CDR3 is 13 residues long.